The subject of this entry is one TCR beta chain. Its antigen remains unidentified. This sample was taken from a study of OX40 agonist ivuxolimab in advanced cancers. Study-level information: The study reported partial responses in three patients: one hepatocellular carcinoma, two cutaneous melanoma.

Findings and limits, study-wide: The specificity for antigen of the expanded peripheral T cells was not determined. At 0.1 to 3.0 mg/kg, CD4+ and CD8+ blood T cells expanded clonally by week 6.

Autoimmune disease history or systemic immunosuppression was exclusionary. This table comes from immunoSEQ multiplex PCR, and its TCRdb copy is limited to in-frame clones, with some not included. Of roughly 69,000 clones in the sample, about 90% are singletons; the top ten hold approximately 3.9%. This clonotype was obtained from an adult with an advanced solid tumor such as melanoma, head and neck, liver or kidney cancer. Material: CD4+ or CD8+ T cells sorted from blood, obtained in a trial of the OX40 agonist ivuxolimab.

CDR3 in amino acids: CASSLSGTLNTEAFF. DNA for the CDR3: TGTGCCAGCAGCTTATCCGGGACGTTGAACACTGAAGCTTTCTTT. The chain employs TRBV7-3 and TRBJ1-1; weak D call: TRBD1 (5 bases). This CDR3 comprises 15 residues. Germline V CDR1 and CDR2: SGHTA, FQGTGA. V gave up 2 bases and J gave up 0 bases, with 10 bases separating them.